This T cell receptor beta chain was obtained from a study of blood T cell repertoires in COVID-19. V lost 0 bases to trimming and J lost 4 bases, with 8 bases between them. The CDR3 runs to 14 residues. Per the germline V gene, CDR1 is SGDLS and CDR2 is YYNGEE. Clones were sequenced by immunoSEQ multiplex PCR, and TCRdb holds only the in-frame ones, with some missing. Among about 68,000 clones listed, almost 85% were seen once. What was sequenced was peripheral blood. V is TRBV9 and J is TRBJ2-1; D is undetermined. This receptor was obtained from a man aged 50 to 59 with acute or convalescent COVID-19. CDR3 protein: CASSVGPGYNEQFF. The CDR3, as DNA: TGTGCCAGCAGCGTAGGTCCCGGTTACAATGAGCAGTTCTTC.